This TCR beta chain was documented in a study of blood T cells in healthy people across ages. Whole-study findings and limits: Not knowing donor CMV status may have confounded expanded clonotype changes. It was the long-lived donors that had more naive CD4+ cells and higher diversity than aged donors. While age rose, TCR beta diversity per million T cells dropped in a roughly linear way.

Individuals who donated were healthy Caucasians from Russia aged roughly 6 to 90. In germline, CDR1 is DFQATT, CDR2 SNEGSKA (reference sequence). Trimming removed 4 bases from V and 9 bases from J, with 13 bases in between. There are 12 residues in the CDR3. On this clonotype: Its target is not known.

The use of a sample-barcoded 5' primer and a J-beta primer mix characterized a second PCR of roughly 7 to 11 cycles. One entry per CDR3 protein, called by TCRdb with MiXCR from the 5' RACE reads. Found here are about 780,000 distinct CDR3 sequences, around 62% of them singletons; the top ten hold roughly 25%. Specimen: blood. The TCR sequence derives from a man younger than 40 in good health. The gene calls are TRBV20-1 and TRBJ2-1; tentative D call: TRBD2 (6 bases). CDR3 in amino acids: CSATRRGGEQFF. For the CDR3, the DNA is TGCAGTGCTACCAGGAGGGGAGGTGAGCAGTTCTTC.